Each of the 30 T cell receptor beta chains below was sequenced from the same sample in a study of shared clonotypes between healthy human individuals. The naive CD8 fraction comprised CD45RO-negative cells positively selected for CCR7 and excluded terminally differentiated effector memory CD45RA+ cells. Using immunoSEQ multiplex PCR, the repertoire was profiled, and TCRdb retains in-frame clones only, with some absent. Found here are around 2,100,000 clones, around 96% of them singletons; the top ten hold 0.9% to 1.5%. The sample was naive CD8+ T cells sorted from blood. These receptors came from a young man in good health.

Worth noting for this clone: In the same sample, other DNA sequences code for this CDR3. This chain joins TRBV4-3 and TRBJ2-2; D perhaps matches TRBD2 (5 bases). The CDR3 has 16 amino acids. V dropped 0 bases and J dropped 4 bases, with 12 bases sitting between them. Germline CDR1 is LGHNA and CDR2 is YSLEER. The CDR3 spells CASSQEWAEGTGELFF. For the CDR3, the DNA is TGCGCCAGCAGCCAAGAATGGGCCGAGGGCACCGGGGAGCTGTTTTTT.

This clone was counted a few times. The rearrangement joins TRBV4-1 to TRBJ1-6; possible D gene TRBD1, 5 bases. The germline V gene encodes CDR1 MGHRA and CDR2 YSYEKL. Trimming took off 2 bases at V and 9 bases at J, with 14 bases between the two ends. The CDR3 extends over 15 amino acids. The CDR3 bases are TGCGCCAGCAGCCAATTCGGCCAGGGTGGTTCACCCCTCCACTTT. Its translation is CASSQFGQGGSPLHF.

This clone appeared once. This sequence joins TRBV4-3 and TRBJ1-1; D possibly corresponds to TRBD1 (5 bases). Germline V gene sequence: CDR1 LGHNA, CDR2 YSLEER. V lost 3 bases and J lost 1, with 15 bases in between. This CDR3 comprises 16 residues. CDR3 nucleotide sequence: TGCGCCAGCAGCCAGGGCTCCCCGGGGGAGAACACTGAAGCTTTCTTT. This encodes CASSQGSPGENTEAFF.

The rearrangement uses TRBV6-1 and TRBJ1-3, with 7 bases fitting TRBD1. The CDR3 loop spans 15 amino acids. Trimming removed 6 bases from V and 3 bases from J; junction bases left unmatched: 8. Germline-derived CDR1 and CDR2 are MNHNS and SASEGT. The CDR3 loop is CASRVDRDGGNTIYF. The CDR3 nucleotides read TGTGCCAGCAGGGTAGACAGGGATGGTGGAAACACCATATATTTT.

This chain connects TRBV29-1 to TRBJ2-1; TRBD2 might be the D (6 bases). Trimming removed 3 bases at V and 9 bases at J, with 12 bases between. Germline V gives CDR1 SQVTM, CDR2 ANQGSEA. This CDR3 comprises 12 residues. The CDR3 sequence is CSVEGGRGEQFF. The CDR3 nucleotides read TGCAGCGTTGAGGGAGGACGGGGTGAGCAGTTCTTC.

The gene calls are TRBV4-1 and TRBJ2-2; D is possibly TRBD1 (6 bases). V was clipped by 3 bases and J by 5 bases, with 10 bases between them. The CDR3 loop spans 14 amino acids. Germline lookup yields CDR1 MGHRA and CDR2 YSYEKL. The CDR3 loop is CASSQRGQTGELFF. As DNA, the CDR3 is TGCGCCAGCAGCCAGCGAGGACAGACCGGGGAGCTGTTTTTT.

The J gene is TRBJ2-1, the V gene TRBV4-3; TRBD2 aligns across 10 bases. The CDR3 totals 17 residues. V dropped 3 bases and J dropped 6; count of bases not matched to a gene: 11. The V gene's germline CDR1 is LGHNA and CDR2 YSLEER. The DNA for the CDR3 is TGCGCCAGCAGCCAGGATTTAGCGGGAGGATACTTCAATGAGCAGTTCTTC. Its protein product is CASSQDLAGGYFNEQFF.

The genes are TRBV7-8 and TRBJ2-2, with 10 bases matching TRBD2. V lost 2 bases and J lost 3; bases outside the gene matches: 0. Germline assignment: CDR1 SGHVS and CDR2 FQNEAQ. The CDR3 covers 15 residues. CDR3 sequence (DNA): TGTGCCAGCAGCTTACTAGCGGGAGACACCGGGGAGCTGTTTTTT. This codes for CASSLLAGDTGELFF.

This chain links TRBV4-1 with TRBJ2-7, with D unclear. The CDR3 runs 16 residues. V was cut by 3 bases and J by 0 bases, with 15 bases left in between. The germline V gene has CDR1 MGHRA and CDR2 YSYEKL. The CDR3 spells CASSHLFPSSSYEQYF. The CDR3 nucleotides read TGCGCCAGCAGCCACCTTTTCCCCAGCAGCTCCTACGAGCAGTACTTC.

The chain uses TRBV10-2 and TRBJ2-7; D may be TRBD1 or TRBD2 (5 bases each). V gave up 9 bases and J gave up 1 base, with 10 bases separating them. This CDR3 has 12 residues. In germline, CDR1 is WSHSY, CDR2 SAAADI. The CDR3 region is CASRGPSYEQYF. In DNA, the CDR3 is TGCGCCAGTAGGGGACCGTCCTACGAGCAGTACTTC.

The chain couples TRBV27 to TRBJ1-1; D gene unclear. CDR1 is MNHEY and CDR2 is SMNVEV in the germline V gene (reference sequence). Trimming cost V 4 bases and J 6 bases, with 12 bases left between them. There are 13 residues in the CDR3. The CDR3 coding sequence is TGTGCCAGCAGTTATATAAACGGGGCTGAAGCTTTCTTT. Translation gives CASSYINGAEAFF.

This chain uses TRBV27 with TRBJ1-2; perhaps TRBD1 as D (6 bases). CDR3 length equals 13 residues. Germline assignment: CDR1 MNHEY and CDR2 SMNVEV (reference sequence). V was shortened by 3 bases and J by 3 bases, with 8 bases between the two germline ends. CDR3 DNA sequence: TGTGCCAGCAGTTTTACAGGGTACTATGGCTACACCTTC. It codes for CASSFTGYYGYTF.

The rearrangement uses TRBV9 and TRBJ2-3, with D possibly matching TRBD2 (6 bases). The germline gives CDR1 SGDLS, CDR2 YYNGEE. Trimming took off 2 bases at V and 5 bases at J, with 24 bases between the two ends. The CDR3 is 18 residues long. CDR3 in amino acids: CASSVDSEGSISQDTQYF. In DNA, the CDR3 is TGTGCCAGCAGCGTTGACTCGGAGGGGTCGATTTCACAAGATACGCAGTATTTT.

This clone was recorded once. This chain connects TRBV27 to TRBJ2-7; D perhaps matches TRBD1 (6 bases). Germline V gives CDR1 MNHEY, CDR2 SMNVEV (reference sequence). The CDR3 runs to 14 residues. The V end was cut by 5 bases, the J end by 3 bases, with 14 bases between. The CDR3 reads CASSMTGVSYEQYF. The CDR3 nucleotides are TGTGCCAGCAGTATGACAGGAGTCAGCTACGAGCAGTACTTC.

The chain recombines TRBV9 with TRBJ2-7; the D gene is possibly TRBD1 (6 bases). CDR3 length: 15 residues. From germline, CDR1 is SGDLS and CDR2 YYNGEE. The V gene lost 4 bases and the J gene lost 0 bases, with 14 bases spanning the gap. CDR3: CASSSGDGSSYEQYF. CDR3 coding DNA: TGTGCCAGCAGCTCAGGGGATGGGAGCTCCTACGAGCAGTACTTC.

The chain combines TRBV2 with TRBJ1-4; TRBD1 might be the D (5 bases). The germline CDR1 and CDR2 sequences are SNHLY and FYNNEI. The CDR3 is 13 amino acids. V dropped 4 bases and J dropped 7 bases, with 10 bases sitting between them. Written as DNA, the CDR3 is TGTGCCAGCAGTGGGGGGTTGGGTGAAAAACTGTTTTTT. It codes for CASSGGLGEKLFF.

The V and J genes are TRBV5-5 and TRBJ2-7; D is undetermined. Germline CDR1 reads SGHKS; CDR2 reads YYEKEE (reference sequence). The CDR3 has 12 residues. V lost 3 bases to trimming and J lost 3 bases, with 7 bases between them. CDR3 protein: CASSYDRYEQYF. DNA for the CDR3: TGTGCCAGCAGCTACGACCGCTACGAGCAGTACTTC.

The rearrangement joins TRBV28 to TRBJ1-1; the match to TRBD1 covers 7 bases. Trimming at V came to 4 bases and at J to 3 bases, leaving 8 bases not matched to a gene. The CDR3 is 15 residues long. Germline values: CDR1 MDHEN, CDR2 SYDVKM. CDR3 protein: CASSSYRGGDTEAFF. Written as DNA, the CDR3 is TGTGCCAGCAGTTCCTACAGGGGTGGGGACACTGAAGCTTTCTTT.

The chain is built from TRBV13 and TRBJ2-1, with D possibly called TRBD1 or TRBD2 (5 bases each). CDR3 length: 18 amino acids. V lost 0 bases and J lost 0, with 15 bases in between. Germline V gene data show CDR1 as PRHDT and CDR2 as FYEKMQ (reference sequence). The CDR3 coding sequence is TGTGCCAGCAGCTTAGGGAGAGAGGGGATACTCTCCTACAATGAGCAGTTCTTC. This codes for CASSLGREGILSYNEQFF.

The CDR3: CASSPTEIRDRGDYGYTF. CDR3 in DNA: TGTGCCAGCTCACCTACTGAAATCCGGGACAGGGGGGACTATGGCTACACCTTC. V usage is TRBV18 and J usage is TRBJ1-2; 11 nucleotides align to TRBD1. J lost 3 bases, V lost 3 bases, and 12 bases had no gene match. In germline, CDR1 is KGHSH, CDR2 LQKENI. CDR3 length: 18 amino acids. The variable domain in full, completed from reference TRBV18 and TRBJ1-2, reads NAGVMQNPRHLVRRRGQEARLRCSPMKGHSHVYWYRQLPEEGLKFMVYLQKENIIDESGMPKERFSAEFPKEGPSILRIQQVVRGDSAAYFCASSPTEIRDRGDYGYTFGSGTRLTVV.

The chain is built from TRBV27 and TRBJ2-1, with 7 positions matching TRBD2. The CDR3 totals 17 residues. CDR1 is MNHEY, CDR2 SMNVEV, per germline (reference sequence). J was trimmed by 4 bases and V by 2 bases; bases with no gene match: 11. The CDR3 protein is CASSLSHPSGNYNEQFF. The CDR3 nucleotides read TGTGCCAGCAGTTTAAGCCACCCTAGCGGAAATTACAATGAGCAGTTCTTC.

Remarks on this clone: The sample contains more than one DNA sequence encoding this CDR3. The genes are TRBV5-4 and TRBJ1-1, with D possibly being TRBD1 (5 bases). The CDR3 runs 12 residues. CDR1 and CDR2 (germline): SGHNT, YYREEE (reference sequence). Between the trimmed V and J ends, which lost 3 bases and 4 bases, there was a span of 7 bases. The CDR3 bases are TGTGCCAGCAGCTGGGGCGGCACTGAAGCTTTCTTT. Translated, it gives CASSWGGTEAFF.

V usage is TRBV5-5 and J usage is TRBJ1-6; TRBD1 matches 9 bases. The CDR3 has 18 amino acids. V was clipped by 4 bases and J by 0 bases; unmatched bases: 8. Germline CDR1 and CDR2: SGHKS and YYEKEE (reference sequence). CDR3 in DNA: TGTGCCAGCAGCAAGGACAGGGGCCCTACCTCCTATAATTCACCCCTCCACTTT. It yields the protein CASSKDRGPTSYNSPLHF.

As DNA, the CDR3 is TGTGCCAGCAGTTACTCGGGGACAGGGGGCAATGGCTACACCTTC. It encodes CASSYSGTGGNGYTF. The genes are TRBV6-5 and TRBJ1-2; 12 nucleotides match TRBD1. The CDR3 loop spans 15 amino acids. Germline V gene data show CDR1 as MNHEY and CDR2 as SVGAGI. The V gene end was trimmed by 0 bases and the J gene end by 6 bases; junction bases not matched to a gene: 2.

The chain employs TRBV19 and TRBJ2-3, with 11 bases matching TRBD1. V gave up 8 bases and J gave up 7 bases; unmatched junction bases: 8. Germline-derived CDR1 and CDR2 are LNHDA and SQIVND (reference sequence). CDR3 size: 14 residues. The CDR3 DNA reads TGTGCCAGTGAGGACAGGGGGCTAGAGAATACGCAGTATTTT. Translating it yields CASEDRGLENTQYF.

The chain has TRBV5-8 and TRBJ2-7, with D uncertain. V lost 4 bases to trimming and J lost 3 bases, with 14 bases between them. Germline V gene lookup returns CDR1 SGHTS and CDR2 YDEGEE. This CDR3 spans 14 amino acids. CDR3 DNA sequence: TGTGCCAGCAGCCCCTCCTCTTGGGACTACGAGCAGTACTTC. The encoded protein is CASSPSSWDYEQYF.

This rearrangement joins TRBV7-9 to TRBJ1-1, with a possible D match to TRBD1 (5 bases). The CDR3 extends over 12 amino acids. V lost 4 bases and J 6 bases, leaving 9 bases between the germline ends. Germline assignment: CDR1 SEHNR and CDR2 FQNEAQ (reference sequence). The CDR3 nucleotides read TGTGCCAGCAGCTCCCCGGGACCTGAAGCTTTCTTT. This gives the protein CASSSPGPEAFF.

The chain employs TRBV7-9 and TRBJ2-2; D gene ambiguous. Germline V gives CDR1 SEHNR, CDR2 FQNEAQ (reference sequence). The CDR3 runs 13 residues. V was clipped by 6 bases and J by 2 bases, with 7 bases between them. The CDR3 sequence: CASRIDNTGELFF. The CDR3 coding sequence is TGTGCCAGCAGAATCGATAACACCGGGGAGCTGTTTTTT.

This clone was seen a handful of times. The chain uses TRBV10-3 and TRBJ2-7, with 7 nucleotides matching TRBD1. Germline CDR1 and CDR2: ENHRY and SYGVKD. This CDR3 has 14 residues. Trimming removed 5 bases from V and 0 bases from J; junction bases left unmatched: 4. In nucleotides, the CDR3 is TGTGCCATCAGTCTGGACAGGAGCTCCTACGAGCAGTACTTC. It encodes CAISLDRSSYEQYF.

A word on this clone: Other DNA sequences of this sample code for an identical CDR3. This chain uses TRBV5-6 with TRBJ2-7, with no clear D. The V end was cut by 4 bases, the J end by 3 bases, with 8 bases between. The CDR3 totals 12 residues. Germline CDR1 is SGHDT and CDR2 is YYEEEE. The DNA of the CDR3 is TGTGCCAGCAGCCCCTTGGGCTACGAGCAGTACTTC. It specifies CASSPLGYEQYF. Supplemented by reference TRBV5-6 and TRBJ2-7, the full variable domain reads DAGVTQSPTHLIKTRGQQVTLRCSPKSGHDTVSWYQQALGQGPQFIFQYYEEEERQRGNFPDRFSGHQFPNYSSELNVNALLLGDSALYLCASSPLGYEQYFGPGTRLTVT.